The rows below give T cell receptor beta chains drawn from one sample of a study of blood T cell repertoires in COVID-19. Assay used: immunoSEQ multiplex PCR; TCRdb lists only in-frame clones, some missing. This sample has tens of thousands of clones, with over 65% found just once. Sequencing used peripheral blood. These receptors originate from a man aged 80 or over with active or convalescent COVID-19. Both conserved end residues are part of each CDR3. The D gene is left open where the match is weak. The size entry is marked missing in some rows and otherwise reads once, few, many or a size class.

>TRBV6-5|NA|NA|TRBJ2-7
CASSYGLEAREQYF
TGTGCCAGCAGTTACGGGCTGGAGGCGAGGGAGCAGTACTTC
>TRBV19|NA|many|TRBJ1-2
CASSIVQGLDGYTF
TGTGCCAGTAGTATAGTGCAGGGGCTGGATGGCTACACCTTC
>TRBV13|TRBD2|many|TRBJ2-7
CASSRIPSSGTYEQYF
TGTGCCAGCAGCCGGATCCCCTCTAGCGGCACCTACGAGCAGTACTTC
>TRBV18|TRBD1|NA|TRBJ2-6
CASSPRTGVGANVLTF
TGTGCCAGCTCACCAAGGACAGGGGTGGGGGCCAACGTCCTGACTTTC
>TRBV2|NA|NA|TRBJ2-2
CASKGVANTGELFF
TGTGCCAGCAAAGGAGTAGCGAACACCGGGGAGCTGTTTTTT
>TRBV27|NA|NA|TRBJ1-2
CASSFSGDLFYGYTF
TGTGCCAGCAGTTTTTCGGGGGACCTCTTCTATGGCTACACCTTC
>TRBV3-1/TRBV3-2|NA|NA|TRBJ1-5
CASSTNRVQPQHF
TGTGCCAGCAGCACCAACAGGGTTCAGCCCCAGCATTTT
>TRBV7-9|NA|NA|TRBJ1-6
CASSFLGSIYNSPLHF
TGTGCCAGCAGCTTTTTGGGGAGCATTTATAATTCACCCCTCCACTTT
>TRBV3-1/TRBV3-2|NA|NA|TRBJ1-2
CASKGVNYGYTF
TGTGCCAGCAAGGGGGTTAACTATGGCTACACCTTC
>TRBV3-1/TRBV3-2|TRBD2|NA|TRBJ2-7
CASSQGLAGAGYEQYF
TGTGCCAGCAGCCAAGGACTAGCGGGAGCCGGGTACGAGCAGTACTTC
>TRBV6-5|NA|NA|TRBJ1-2
CASTQGGVAGYTF
TGTGCCAGCACCCAAGGGGGGGTGGCTGGCTACACCTTC
>TRBV12-1|NA|NA|TRBJ2-5
CASTRAGNQETQYF
TGTGCCAGCACCAGGGCTGGGAACCAAGAGACCCAGTACTTC
>TRBV28|NA|many|TRBJ2-3
CASRPPAGSSTDTQYF
TGTGCCAGCAGACCCCCAGCGGGCTCTAGCACAGATACGCAGTATTTT
>TRBV2|TRBD1|once|TRBJ1-1
CASSEGQGAGTEAFF
TGTGCCAGCAGTGAAGGACAGGGGGCCGGGACTGAAGCTTTCTTT
>TRBV10-1|TRBD2|NA|TRBJ2-7
CASSETAGGGEQYF
TGCGCCAGCAGTGAGACCGCGGGGGGTGGAGAGCAGTACTTC
>TRBV28|TRBD2|NA|TRBJ2-7
CASSSGTSGTEEYF
TGTGCCAGCAGTTCTGGGACTAGCGGGACTGAGGAGTACTTC
>TRBV4-1|NA|NA|TRBJ1-2
CASSQDLSGGYTF
TGCGCCAGCAGCCAAGATCTCAGCGGAGGCTACACCTTC
>TRBV4-2|NA|NA|TRBJ2-5
CASSQDPGSFQETQYF
TGTGCCAGCAGCCAAGATCCCGGGAGTTTCCAAGAGACCCAGTACTTC
>TRBV28|NA|NA|TRBJ2-7
CASGTYEQYF
TGTGCCAGCGGTACATACGAGCAGTACTTC
>TRBV6-6|NA|few|TRBJ1-1
CASSYRGSLSEAFF
TGTGCCAGCAGTTACCGGGGGTCACTGTCTGAAGCTTTCTTT
>TRBV6-1|TRBD1|NA|TRBJ1-5
CASSEGTGLGNSNQPQHF
TGTGCCAGCAGTGAGGGGACAGGGCTTGGTAATAGCAATCAGCCCCAGCATTTT
>TRBV5-1|NA|NA|TRBJ2-1
CASSLWTLNEQFF
TGCGCCAGCAGCCTATGGACTCTCAATGAGCAGTTCTTC
>TRBV19|TRBD1|NA|TRBJ2-1
CASTAIDRANEQFF
TGTGCCAGTACCGCAATCGACAGGGCAAATGAGCAGTTCTTC
>TRBV4-1|NA|few|TRBJ1-1
CASSRGPNTEAFF
TGCGCCAGCAGCCGGGGCCCAAACACTGAAGCTTTCTTT
>TRBV4-1|NA|NA|TRBJ1-5
CASSQDQGPQHF
TGCGCCAGCAGCCAAGATCAGGGGCCCCAGCATTTT
>TRBV9|TRBD2|few|TRBJ2-7
CASSVGPSGFKTYEQYF
TGTGCCAGCAGCGTAGGTCCTAGCGGGTTTAAAACCTACGAGCAGTACTTC
>TRBV4-2|TRBD2|NA|TRBJ2-1
CASSQVSGTSKNEQFF
TGTGCCAGCAGCCAAGTAAGCGGGACTAGCAAGAATGAGCAGTTCTTC
>TRBV28|NA|NA|TRBJ2-1
CASSPSGYSYNEQFF
TGTGCCAGCAGCCCAAGCGGGTACTCCTACAATGAGCAGTTCTTC
>TRBV19|TRBD1|NA|TRBJ2-3
CASSTGQGYTDTQYF
TGTGCCAGTAGTACGGGACAGGGTTACACAGATACGCAGTATTTT
>TRBV6-5|NA|NA|TRBJ2-7
CASSYSKSALSYEQYF
TGTGCCAGCAGTTACTCGAAAAGCGCACTCTCCTACGAGCAGTACTTC
>TRBV6-5|NA|NA|TRBJ2-1
CASSGITGSEQFF
TGTGCCAGCAGCGGAATAACAGGGAGTGAGCAGTTCTTC
>TRBV19|NA|NA|TRBJ2-2
CASSLSITLKLNTGELFF
TGTGCCAGCTCCTTAAGCATAACCCTGAAGTTGAACACCGGGGAGCTGTTTTTT
>TRBV19|TRBD2|NA|TRBJ2-7
CASSIFHAAGDYEQYF
TGTGCCAGTAGTATTTTTCATGCAGCGGGGGACTACGAGCAGTACTTC
>TRBV9|NA|NA|TRBJ1-2
CASSPETANYGYTF
TGTGCCAGCAGCCCGGAGACAGCTAACTATGGCTACACCTTC
>TRBV6-5|NA|NA|TRBJ2-1
CASSGLHGVDEQFF
TGTGCCAGCAGCGGACTTCATGGCGTTGATGAGCAGTTCTTC
>TRBV7-6|TRBD1|NA|TRBJ1-1
CASSVQDRSAATEAFF
TGTGCCAGCAGCGTCCAGGACAGGTCGGCGGCCACTGAAGCTTTCTTT
>TRBV29-1|TRBD2|NA|TRBJ2-5
CSVAGLAGGPQYF
TGCAGCGTCGCCGGACTAGCGGGGGGCCCCCAGTACTTC
>TRBV3-1/TRBV3-2|TRBD2|NA|TRBJ2-5
CASSRAGGDTQYF
TGTGCCAGCAGCCGGGCGGGGGGGGACACCCAGTACTTC
>TRBV19|TRBD1|few|TRBJ1-4
CASSHRGPPLFF
TGTGCCAGTAGCCACAGGGGACCTCCGCTGTTTTTT
>TRBV7-2|NA|NA|TRBJ2-2
CASSRKWQGHGELFF
TGTGCCAGCAGCCGCAAGTGGCAGGGGCACGGGGAGCTGTTTTTT
>TRBV6-5|NA|NA|TRBJ2-7
CAGGAPSSYEQYF
TGTGCCGGGGGGGCTCCGAGCTCCTACGAGCAGTACTTC
>TRBV10-2|NA|few|TRBJ2-1
CASSEIHSAYNEQFF
TGCGCCAGCAGTGAGATCCACTCGGCCTACAATGAGCAGTTCTTC
>TRBV19|TRBD2|NA|TRBJ2-1
CASNRGLAGAPNYNEQFF
TGTGCCAGTAATAGGGGACTAGCGGGGGCCCCCAACTACAATGAGCAGTTCTTC
>TRBV11-1|TRBD2|NA|TRBJ2-5
CASRRSGGNLQETQYF
TGTGCCAGCAGGCGATCGGGAGGGAATCTTCAAGAGACCCAGTACTTC
>TRBV24-1|NA|NA|TRBJ2-3
CATSDLVIPDTQYF
TGTGCCACCAGTGACTTAGTCATCCCAGATACGCAGTATTTT
>TRBV6-2/TRBV6-3|NA|NA|TRBJ2-2
CASSYRGGHYSPGELFF
TGTGCCAGCAGTTACCGTGGGGGACACTACTCACCCGGGGAGCTGTTTTTT
>TRBV27|TRBD1|NA|TRBJ1-1
CASSTPGTGHPEAFF
TGTGCCAGCAGTACACCCGGGACAGGTCATCCTGAAGCTTTCTTT
>TRBV6-6|NA|NA|TRBJ1-3
CASRGGPVTGNTIYF
TGTGCCAGCAGGGGGGGGCCCGTAACTGGAAACACCATATATTTT
>TRBV5-1|NA|NA|TRBJ2-4
CASSLQGGNIQYF
TGCGCCAGCAGCTTACAGGGGGGGAACATTCAGTACTTC
>TRBV9|NA|NA|TRBJ2-2
CASSAGLQNTGELFF
TGTGCCAGCAGCGCGGGACTCCAGAACACCGGGGAGCTGTTTTTT
>TRBV2|NA|NA|TRBJ1-5
CASSEGTVNQPQHF
TGTGCCAGCAGTGAAGGGACAGTTAATCAGCCCCAGCATTTT
>TRBV29-1|NA|NA|TRBJ1-2
CSVEEQGRRYTF
TGCAGCGTTGAAGAGCAGGGTAGGCGCTACACCTTC
>TRBV6-5|NA|NA|TRBJ2-1
CASSMRDRYNEQFF
TGTGCCAGCAGTATGCGGGACCGGTACAATGAGCAGTTCTTC
>TRBV19|TRBD1|once|TRBJ1-1
CASSIGGQGRGTEAFF
TGTGCCAGTAGTATAGGGGGACAGGGTCGGGGCACTGAAGCTTTCTTT
>TRBV4-2|NA|NA|TRBJ2-7
CASSQGRDSYEQYF
TGTGCCAGCAGCCAAGGGAGGGACAGCTACGAGCAGTACTTC
>TRBV5-4|NA|NA|TRBJ1-4
CASGERANEKLFF
TGTGCCAGCGGGGAGCGGGCTAATGAAAAACTGTTTTTT
>TRBV6-6|NA|NA|TRBJ1-5
CASSYTLGQPQHF
TGTGCCAGCAGTTACACACTCGGGCAGCCCCAGCATTTT